In this sample, the clone carrying this TCR beta chain turned up once. The data originate from a study of blood T cell repertoires in COVID-19. Sequenced by immunoSEQ multiplex PCR; TCRdb stores in-frame clones only, minus some. Here the sample spans approximately 120,000 clones, 80% being singletons. The germline V gene encodes CDR1 SGHTA and CDR2 FQGNSA. CDR3 length: 12 amino acids. The source is a human donor in a cohort sampled during active or convalescent COVID-19. This rearrangement joins TRBV7-2 to TRBJ2-2; D gene ambiguous. Sample: peripheral blood. This CDR3 reads CANLVGTGELFF. CDR3 sequence (DNA): TGTGCGAACCTAGTCGGCACCGGGGAGCTGTTTTTT.